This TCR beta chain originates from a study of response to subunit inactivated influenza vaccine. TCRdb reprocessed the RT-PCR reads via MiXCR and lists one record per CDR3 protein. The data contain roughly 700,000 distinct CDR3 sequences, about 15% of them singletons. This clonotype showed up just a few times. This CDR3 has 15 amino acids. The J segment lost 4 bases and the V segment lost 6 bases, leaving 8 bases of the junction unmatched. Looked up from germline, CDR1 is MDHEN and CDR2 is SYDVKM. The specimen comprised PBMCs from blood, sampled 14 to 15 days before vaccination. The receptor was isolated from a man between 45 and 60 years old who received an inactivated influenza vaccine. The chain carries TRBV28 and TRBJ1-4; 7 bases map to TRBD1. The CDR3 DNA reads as TGTGCCAGCAGGGTTACAGGGGACTATAATGAAAAACTGTTTTTT. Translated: CASRVTGDYNEKLFF.